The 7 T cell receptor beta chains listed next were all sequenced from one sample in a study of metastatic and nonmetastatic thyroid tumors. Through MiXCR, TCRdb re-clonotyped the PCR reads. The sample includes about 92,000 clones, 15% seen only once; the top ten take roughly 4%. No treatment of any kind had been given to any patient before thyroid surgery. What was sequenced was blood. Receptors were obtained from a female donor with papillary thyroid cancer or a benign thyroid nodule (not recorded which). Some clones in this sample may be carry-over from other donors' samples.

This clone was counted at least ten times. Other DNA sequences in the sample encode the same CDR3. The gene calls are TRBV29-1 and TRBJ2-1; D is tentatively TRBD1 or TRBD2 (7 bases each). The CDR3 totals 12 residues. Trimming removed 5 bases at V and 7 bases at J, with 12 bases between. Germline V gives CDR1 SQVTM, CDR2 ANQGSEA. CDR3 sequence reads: CSVRQGGNEQFF. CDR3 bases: TGCAGCGTTAGACAGGGAGGGAATGAGCAGTTCTTC.

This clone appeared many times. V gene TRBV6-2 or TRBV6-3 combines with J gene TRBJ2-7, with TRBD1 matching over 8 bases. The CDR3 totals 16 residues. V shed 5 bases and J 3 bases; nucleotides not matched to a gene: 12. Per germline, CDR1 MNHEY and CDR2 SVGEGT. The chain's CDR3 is CASSALTGVVLYEQYF. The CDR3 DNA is TGTGCCAGCAGTGCCTTGACAGGGGTTGTCCTCTACGAGCAGTACTTC.

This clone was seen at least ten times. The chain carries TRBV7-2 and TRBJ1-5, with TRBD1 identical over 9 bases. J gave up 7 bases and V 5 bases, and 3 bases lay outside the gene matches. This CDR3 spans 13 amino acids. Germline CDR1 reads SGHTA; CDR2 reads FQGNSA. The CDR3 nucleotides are TGTGCCAGCAGCGCGGACAGGGGCCAGCCCCAGCATTTT. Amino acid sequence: CASSADRGQPQHF.

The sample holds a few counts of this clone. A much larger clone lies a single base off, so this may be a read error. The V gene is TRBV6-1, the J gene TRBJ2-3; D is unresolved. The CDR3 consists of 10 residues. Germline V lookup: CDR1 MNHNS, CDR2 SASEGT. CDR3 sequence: CASSEGTHYF. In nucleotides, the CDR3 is TGTGCCAGCAGTGAGGGTACGCATTATTTT.

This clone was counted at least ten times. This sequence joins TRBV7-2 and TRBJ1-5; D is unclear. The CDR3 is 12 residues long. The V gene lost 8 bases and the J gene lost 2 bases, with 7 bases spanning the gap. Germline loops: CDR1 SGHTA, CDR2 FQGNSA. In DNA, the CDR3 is TGTGCCAGCTCAAGGGGCAATCAGCCCCAGCATTTT. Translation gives CASSRGNQPQHF.

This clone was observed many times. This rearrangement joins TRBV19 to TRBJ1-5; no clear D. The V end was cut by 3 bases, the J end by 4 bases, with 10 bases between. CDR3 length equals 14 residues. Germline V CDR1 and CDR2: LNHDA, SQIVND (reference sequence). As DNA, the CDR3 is TGTGCCAGTAGTATCCGGAATATTAATCAGCCCCAGCATTTT. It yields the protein CASSIRNINQPQHF.

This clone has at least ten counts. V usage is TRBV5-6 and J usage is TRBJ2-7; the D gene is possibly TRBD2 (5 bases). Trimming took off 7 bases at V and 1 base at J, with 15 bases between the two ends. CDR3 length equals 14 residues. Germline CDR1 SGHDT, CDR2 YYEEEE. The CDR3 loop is CASAEEGLSYEQYF. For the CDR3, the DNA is TGTGCCAGCGCGGAGGAAGGGCTTTCCTACGAGCAGTACTTC. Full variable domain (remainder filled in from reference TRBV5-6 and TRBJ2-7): DAGVTQSPTHLIKTRGQQVTLRCSPKSGHDTVSWYQQALGQGPQFIFQYYEEEERQRGNFPDRFSGHQFPNYSSELNVNALLLGDSALYLCASAEEGLSYEQYFGPGTRLTVT.